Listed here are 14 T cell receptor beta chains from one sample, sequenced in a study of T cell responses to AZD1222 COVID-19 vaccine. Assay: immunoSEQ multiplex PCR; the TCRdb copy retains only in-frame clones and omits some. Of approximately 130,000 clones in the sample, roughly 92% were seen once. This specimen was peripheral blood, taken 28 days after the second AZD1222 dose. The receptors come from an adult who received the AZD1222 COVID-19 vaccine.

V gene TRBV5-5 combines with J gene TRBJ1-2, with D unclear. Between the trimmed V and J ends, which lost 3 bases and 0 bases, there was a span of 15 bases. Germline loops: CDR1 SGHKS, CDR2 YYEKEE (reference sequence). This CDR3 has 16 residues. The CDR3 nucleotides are TGTGCCAGCAGCTCCCCCCGACCGGGATCTAACTATGGCTACACCTTC. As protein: CASSSPRPGSNYGYTF.

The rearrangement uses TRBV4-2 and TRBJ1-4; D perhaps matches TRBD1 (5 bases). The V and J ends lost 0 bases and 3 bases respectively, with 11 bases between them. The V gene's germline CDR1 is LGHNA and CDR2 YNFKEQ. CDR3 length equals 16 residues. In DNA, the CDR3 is TGTGCCAGCAGCCAAGATGGCACAGGCGCTAATGAAAAACTGTTTTTT. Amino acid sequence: CASSQDGTGANEKLFF.

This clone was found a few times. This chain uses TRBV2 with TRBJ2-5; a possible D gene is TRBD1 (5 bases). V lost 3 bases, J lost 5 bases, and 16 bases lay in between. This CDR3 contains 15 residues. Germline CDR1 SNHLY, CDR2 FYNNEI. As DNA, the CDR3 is TGTGCCAGCAGTGATGGGGCTAGTGCCTGGGAGACCCAGTACTTC. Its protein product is CASSDGASAWETQYF.

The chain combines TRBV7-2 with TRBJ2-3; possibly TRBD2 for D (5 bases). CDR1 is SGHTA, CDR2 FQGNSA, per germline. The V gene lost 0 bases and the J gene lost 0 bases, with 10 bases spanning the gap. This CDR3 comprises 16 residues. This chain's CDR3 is CASSLARASSTDTQYF. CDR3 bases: TGTGCCAGCAGCTTAGCGCGGGCGTCTAGCACAGATACGCAGTATTTT.

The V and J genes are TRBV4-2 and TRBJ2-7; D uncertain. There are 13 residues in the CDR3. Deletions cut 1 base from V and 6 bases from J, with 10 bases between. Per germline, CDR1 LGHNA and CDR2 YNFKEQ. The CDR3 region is CASSQAHSREQYF. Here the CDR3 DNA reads TGTGCCAGCAGCCAAGCGCACAGTCGCGAGCAGTACTTC.

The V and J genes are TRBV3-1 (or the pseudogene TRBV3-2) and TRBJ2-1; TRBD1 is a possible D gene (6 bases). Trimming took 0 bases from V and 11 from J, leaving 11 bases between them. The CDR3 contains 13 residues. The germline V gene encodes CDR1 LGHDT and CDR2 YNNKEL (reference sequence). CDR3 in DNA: TGTGCCAGCAGCCAAGAACAGGGTCTCCAGCAGTTCTTC. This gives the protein CASSQEQGLQQFF.

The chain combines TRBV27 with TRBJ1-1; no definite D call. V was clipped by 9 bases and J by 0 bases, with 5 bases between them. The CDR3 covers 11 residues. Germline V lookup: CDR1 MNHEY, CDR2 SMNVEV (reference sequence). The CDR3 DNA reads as TGTGCCAGTCGCTTGAACACTGAAGCTTTCTTT. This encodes CASRLNTEAFF.

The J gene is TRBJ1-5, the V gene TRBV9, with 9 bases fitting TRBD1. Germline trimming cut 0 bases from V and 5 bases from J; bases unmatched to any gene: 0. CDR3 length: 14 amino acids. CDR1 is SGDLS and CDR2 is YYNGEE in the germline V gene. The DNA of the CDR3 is TGTGCCAGCAGCGTAGGACAGGGGGATCAGCCCCAGCATTTT. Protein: CASSVGQGDQPQHF.

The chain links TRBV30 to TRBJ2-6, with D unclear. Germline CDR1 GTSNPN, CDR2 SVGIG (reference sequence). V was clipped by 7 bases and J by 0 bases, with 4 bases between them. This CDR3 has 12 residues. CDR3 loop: CASNSGANVLTF. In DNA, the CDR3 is TGTGCCTCGAACTCTGGGGCCAACGTCCTGACTTTC. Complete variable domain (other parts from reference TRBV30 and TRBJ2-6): SQTIHQWPATLVQPVGSPLSLECTVEGTSNPNLYWYRQAAGRGLQLLFYSVGIGQISSEVPQNLSASRPQDRQFILSSKKLLLSDSGFYLCASNSGANVLTFGAGSRLTVL.

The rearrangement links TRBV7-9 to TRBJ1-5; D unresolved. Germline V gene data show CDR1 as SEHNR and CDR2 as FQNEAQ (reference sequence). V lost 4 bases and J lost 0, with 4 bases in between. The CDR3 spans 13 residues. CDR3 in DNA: TGTGCCAGCAGCTCGTATAGCAATCAGCCCCAGCATTTT. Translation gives CASSSYSNQPQHF.

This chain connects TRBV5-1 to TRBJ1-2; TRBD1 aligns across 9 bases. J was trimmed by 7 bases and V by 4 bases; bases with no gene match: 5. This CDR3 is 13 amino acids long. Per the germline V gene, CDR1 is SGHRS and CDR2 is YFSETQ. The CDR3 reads CASSLGQGFGYTF. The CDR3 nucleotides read TGCGCCAGCAGCCTCGGACAGGGGTTTGGCTACACCTTC.

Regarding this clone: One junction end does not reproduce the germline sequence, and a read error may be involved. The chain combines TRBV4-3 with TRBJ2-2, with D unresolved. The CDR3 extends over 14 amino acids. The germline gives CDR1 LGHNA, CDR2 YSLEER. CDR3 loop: CASSQENGFGQLFF. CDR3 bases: TGCGCCAGCAGCCAAGAAAATGGCTTCGGGCAGCTGTTTTTT.

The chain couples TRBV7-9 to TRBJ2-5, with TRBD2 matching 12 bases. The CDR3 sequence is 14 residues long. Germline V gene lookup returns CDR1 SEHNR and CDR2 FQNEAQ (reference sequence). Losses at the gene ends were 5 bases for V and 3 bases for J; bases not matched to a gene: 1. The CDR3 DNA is TGTGCCAGCAGCCGGACTAGCGGGGAAGAGACCCAGTACTTC. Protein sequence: CASSRTSGEETQYF.

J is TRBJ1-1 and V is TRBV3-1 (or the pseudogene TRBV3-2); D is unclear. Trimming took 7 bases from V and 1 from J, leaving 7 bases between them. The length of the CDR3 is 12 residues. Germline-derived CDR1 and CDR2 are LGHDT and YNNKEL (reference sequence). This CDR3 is CASTWGNTEAFF. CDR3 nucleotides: TGTGCCAGCACCTGGGGGAACACTGAAGCTTTCTTT.